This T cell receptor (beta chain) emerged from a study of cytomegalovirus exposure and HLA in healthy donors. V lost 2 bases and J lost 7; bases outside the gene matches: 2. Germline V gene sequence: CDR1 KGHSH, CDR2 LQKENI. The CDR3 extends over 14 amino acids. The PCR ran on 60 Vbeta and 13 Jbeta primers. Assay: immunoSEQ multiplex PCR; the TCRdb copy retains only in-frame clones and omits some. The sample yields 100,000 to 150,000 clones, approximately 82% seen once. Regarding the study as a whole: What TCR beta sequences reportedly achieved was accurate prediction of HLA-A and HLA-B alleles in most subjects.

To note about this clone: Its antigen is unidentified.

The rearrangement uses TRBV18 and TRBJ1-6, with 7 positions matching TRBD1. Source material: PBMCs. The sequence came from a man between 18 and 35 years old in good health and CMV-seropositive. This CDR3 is CASSPGTDNSPLHF. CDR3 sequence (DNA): TGTGCCAGCTCACCAGGGACAGACAATTCACCCCTCCACTTT. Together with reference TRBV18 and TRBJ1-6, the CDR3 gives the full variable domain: NAGVMQNPRHLVRRRGQEARLRCSPMKGHSHVYWYRQLPEEGLKFMVYLQKENIIDESGMPKERFSAEFPKEGPSILRIQQVVRGDSAAYFCASSPGTDNSPLHFGNGTRLTVT.